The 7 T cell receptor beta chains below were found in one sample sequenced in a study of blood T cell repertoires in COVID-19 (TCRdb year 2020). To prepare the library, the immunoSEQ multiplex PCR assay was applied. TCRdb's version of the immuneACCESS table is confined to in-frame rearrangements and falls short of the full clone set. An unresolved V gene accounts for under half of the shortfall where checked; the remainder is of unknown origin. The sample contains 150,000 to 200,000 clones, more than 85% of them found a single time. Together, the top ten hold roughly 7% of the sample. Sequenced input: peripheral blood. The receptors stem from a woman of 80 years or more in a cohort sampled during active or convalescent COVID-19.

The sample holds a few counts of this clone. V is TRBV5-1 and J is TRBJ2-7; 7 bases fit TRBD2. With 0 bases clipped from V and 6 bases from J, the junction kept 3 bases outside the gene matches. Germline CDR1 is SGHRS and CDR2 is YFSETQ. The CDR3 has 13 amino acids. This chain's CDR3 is CASSLDPSGEQYV. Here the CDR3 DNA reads TGCGCCAGCAGCTTGGATCCTAGCGGCGAGCAGTACGTC.

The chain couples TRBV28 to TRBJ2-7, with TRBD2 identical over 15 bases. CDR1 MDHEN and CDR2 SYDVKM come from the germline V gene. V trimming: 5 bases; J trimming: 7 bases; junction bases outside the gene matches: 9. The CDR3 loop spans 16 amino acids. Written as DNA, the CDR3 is TGTGCCAGCAGTCTTGGACTAGCGGGAGGGCCGGGTGAGCAGTACGTC. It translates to CASSLGLAGGPGEQYV.

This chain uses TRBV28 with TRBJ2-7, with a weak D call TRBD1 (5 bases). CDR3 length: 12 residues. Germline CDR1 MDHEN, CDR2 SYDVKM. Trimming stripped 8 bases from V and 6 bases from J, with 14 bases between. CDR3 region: CASQGPLPEQYF. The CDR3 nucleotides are TGTGCCAGCCAGGGTCCCCTTCCCGAGCAGTACTTC.

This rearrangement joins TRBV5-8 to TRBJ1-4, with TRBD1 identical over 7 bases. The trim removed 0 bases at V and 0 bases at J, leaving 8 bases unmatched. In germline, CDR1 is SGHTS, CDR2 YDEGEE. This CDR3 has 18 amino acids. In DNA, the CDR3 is TGTGCCAGCAGCTTGGCCCGACAGGGCCAGACAACTAATGAAAAACTGTTTTTT. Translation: CASSLARQGQTTNEKLFF.

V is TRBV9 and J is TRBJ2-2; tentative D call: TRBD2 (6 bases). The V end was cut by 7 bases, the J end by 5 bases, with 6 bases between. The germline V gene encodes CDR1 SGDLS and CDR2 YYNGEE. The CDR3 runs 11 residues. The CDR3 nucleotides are TGTGCCAGCGGGGGGACCGGGGAGCTGTTTTTT. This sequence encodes CASGGTGELFF.

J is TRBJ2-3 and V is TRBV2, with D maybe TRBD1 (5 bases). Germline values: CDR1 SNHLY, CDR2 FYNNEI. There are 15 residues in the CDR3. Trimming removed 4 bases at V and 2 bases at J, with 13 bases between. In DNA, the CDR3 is TGTGCCAGCAGTGTATCTCAGGGCCTCACAGATACGCAGTATTTT. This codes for CASSVSQGLTDTQYF. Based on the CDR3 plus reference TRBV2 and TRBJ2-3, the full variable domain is EPEVTQTPSHQVTQMGQEVILRCVPISNHLYFYWYRQILGQKVEFLVSFYNNEISEKSEIFDDQFSVERPDGSNFTLKIRSTKLEDSAMYFCASSVSQGLTDTQYFGPGTRLTVL.

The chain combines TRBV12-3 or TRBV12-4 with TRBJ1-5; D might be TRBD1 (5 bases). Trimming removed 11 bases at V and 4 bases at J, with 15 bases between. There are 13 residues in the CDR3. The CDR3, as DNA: TGTGCCTCGGGGGGGGGTCGAAATCAGCCCCAGCATTTT. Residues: CASGGGRNQPQHF.